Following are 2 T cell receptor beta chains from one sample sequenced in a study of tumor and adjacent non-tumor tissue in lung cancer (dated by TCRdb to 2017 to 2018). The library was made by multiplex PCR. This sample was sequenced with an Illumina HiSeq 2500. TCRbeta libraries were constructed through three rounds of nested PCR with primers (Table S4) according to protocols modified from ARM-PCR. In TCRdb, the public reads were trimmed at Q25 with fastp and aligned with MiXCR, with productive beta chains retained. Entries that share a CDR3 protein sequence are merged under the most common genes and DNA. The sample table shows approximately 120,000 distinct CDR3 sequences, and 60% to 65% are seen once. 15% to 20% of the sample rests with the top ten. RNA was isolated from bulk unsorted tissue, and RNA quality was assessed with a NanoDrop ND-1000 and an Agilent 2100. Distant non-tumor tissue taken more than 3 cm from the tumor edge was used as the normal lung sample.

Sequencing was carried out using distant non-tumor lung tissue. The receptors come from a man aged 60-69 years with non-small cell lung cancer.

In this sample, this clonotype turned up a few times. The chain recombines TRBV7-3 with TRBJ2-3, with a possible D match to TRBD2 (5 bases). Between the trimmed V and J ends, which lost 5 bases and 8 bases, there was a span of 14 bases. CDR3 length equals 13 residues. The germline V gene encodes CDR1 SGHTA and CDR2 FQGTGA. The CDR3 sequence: CASSPMIRGTQYF. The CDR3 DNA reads TGTGCCAGCAGCCCTATGATTCGGGGTACGCAGTATTTT.

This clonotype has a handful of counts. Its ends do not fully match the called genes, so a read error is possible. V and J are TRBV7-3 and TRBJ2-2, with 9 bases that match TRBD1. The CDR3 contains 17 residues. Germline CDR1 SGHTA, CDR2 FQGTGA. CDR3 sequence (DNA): TGTGCCAGCAGCCAAACGCGCTGGGACAGGGCGGCCGGGGAGCTGTTATTT. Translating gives CASSQTRWDRAAGELLF.